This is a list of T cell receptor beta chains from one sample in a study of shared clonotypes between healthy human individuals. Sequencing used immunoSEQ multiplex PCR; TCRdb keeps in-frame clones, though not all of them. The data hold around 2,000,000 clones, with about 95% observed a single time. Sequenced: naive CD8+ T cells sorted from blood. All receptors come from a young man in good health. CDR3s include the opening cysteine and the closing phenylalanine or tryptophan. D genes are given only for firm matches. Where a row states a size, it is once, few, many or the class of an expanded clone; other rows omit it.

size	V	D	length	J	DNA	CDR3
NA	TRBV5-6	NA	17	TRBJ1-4	TGTGCCAGCAGCTTGTGGGAGGGGACTGCAACTAATGAAAAACTGTTTTTT	CASSLWEGTATNEKLFF
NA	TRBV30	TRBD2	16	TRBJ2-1	TGTGCCTTAACACCTGGGCTAGCGGGATACTACAATGAGCAGTTCTTC	CALTPGLAGYYNEQFF
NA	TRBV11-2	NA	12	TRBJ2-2	TGTGCCAGCAGCGTCACTACCGGGGAGCTGTTTTTT	CASSVTTGELFF
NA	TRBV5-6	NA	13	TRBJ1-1	TGTGCCAGCAGCTTGGCGGTCAGGCTTGAAGCTTTCTTT	CASSLAVRLEAFF
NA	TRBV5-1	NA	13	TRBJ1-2	TGCGCCAGCAGCCCAGGAGGGGACTATGGCTACACCTTC	CASSPGGDYGYTF
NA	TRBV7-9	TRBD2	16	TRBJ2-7	TGTGCCAGCAGCACCCGGACGACTAGCGGGAGCTACGAGCAGTACTTC	CASSTRTTSGSYEQYF
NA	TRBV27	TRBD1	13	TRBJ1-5	TGTGCCAGCGGGACAGGGTCCAATCAGCCCCAGCATTTT	CASGTGSNQPQHF
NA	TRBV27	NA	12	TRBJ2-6	TGTGCCAGCGGGGTCTGGGCCAACGTCCTGACTTTC	CASGVWANVLTF
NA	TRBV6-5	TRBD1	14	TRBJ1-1	TGTGCCAGCAGTTGGGACAGGGGGAGCACTGAAGCTTTCTTT	CASSWDRGSTEAFF
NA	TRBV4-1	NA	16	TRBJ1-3	TGCGCCAGCAGCCCAATCGGAGGGAGCTCTGGAAACACCATATATTTT	CASSPIGGSSGNTIYF
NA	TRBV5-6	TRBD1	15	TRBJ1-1	TGTGCCAGCAGCTTGTGGGGACAGGGGGCCACTGAAGCTTTCTTT	CASSLWGQGATEAFF
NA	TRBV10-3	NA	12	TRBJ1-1	TGTGCCGTATGGACGGAGAACACTGAAGCTTTCTTT	CAVWTENTEAFF
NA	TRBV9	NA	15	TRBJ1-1	TGTGCCAGCAGCGTAGAAGGGACGGAGAACACTGAAGCTTTCTTT	CASSVEGTENTEAFF
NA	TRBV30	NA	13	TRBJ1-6	TGTGCCTGGAGTGAGACAAAGAATTCACCCCTCCACTTT	CAWSETKNSPLHF
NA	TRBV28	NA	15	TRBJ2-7	TGTGCCAGCAGCTTCCCAGGGAATTTCCTCTCCGAGCAGTACTTC	CASSFPGNFLSEQYF
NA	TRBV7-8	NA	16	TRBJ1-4	TGTGCCAGCAGCTCGCCTTGGGGGGCGGAAAATGAAAAACTGTTTTTT	CASSSPWGAENEKLFF
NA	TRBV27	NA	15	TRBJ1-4	TGTGCCAGCAGTTTAGAGGGACGGCTGGGGGAAAAACTGTTTTTT	CASSLEGRLGEKLFF
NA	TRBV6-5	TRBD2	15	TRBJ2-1	TGTGCCAGCACCCCAGCTAGCGGGCCGTACAATGAGCAGTTCTTC	CASTPASGPYNEQFF
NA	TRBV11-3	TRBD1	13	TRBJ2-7	TGTGCCAGCAGCCCGGGACAGGGCTACGAGCAGTACTTC	CASSPGQGYEQYF
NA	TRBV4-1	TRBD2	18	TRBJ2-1	TGCGCCAGCAGCCAAGGTGGGCAAGCTAGCGGTCCCTACAATGAGCAGTTCTTC	CASSQGGQASGPYNEQFF
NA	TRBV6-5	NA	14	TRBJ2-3	TGTGCCAGCAGTACGGGATCGGAGGCAGATACGCAGTATTTT	CASSTGSEADTQYF
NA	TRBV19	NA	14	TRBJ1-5	TGTGCCAGTAGTAGCTTACCGGGCTCCCAGCCCCAGCATTTT	CASSSLPGSQPQHF
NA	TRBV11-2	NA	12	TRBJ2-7	TGTGCCAGCAGCTTAGACGTAAGCGAGCAGTACTTC	CASSLDVSEQYF
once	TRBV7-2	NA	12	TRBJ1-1	TGTGCCAGCAGCTCAAAGAACACTGAAGCTTTCTTT	CASSSKNTEAFF
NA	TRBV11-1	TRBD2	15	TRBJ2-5	TGTGCCAGCAGCTCGACTAGCGGGGGGCAAGAGACCCAGTACTTC	CASSSTSGGQETQYF
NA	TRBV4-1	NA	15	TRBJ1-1	TGCGCCAGCAGCCAAGTAACGGGGCTGAACACTGAAGCTTTCTTT	CASSQVTGLNTEAFF
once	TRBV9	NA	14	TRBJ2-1	TGTGCCAGCAGCGCCGAGGAGGGGTCCAATGAGCAGTTCTTC	CASSAEEGSNEQFF
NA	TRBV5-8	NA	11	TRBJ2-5	TGTGCCAGCAGCTTTTTGGAGACCCAGTACTTC	CASSFLETQYF
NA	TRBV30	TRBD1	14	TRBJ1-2	TGTGCCTGGAGTGTACATGAGGGGGCGGACGGCTACACCTTC	CAWSVHEGADGYTF
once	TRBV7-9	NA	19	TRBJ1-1	TGTGCCAGCAGCGGACAACAGGGATTCGACCCTAAGGGGGGCACTGAAGCTTTCTTT	CASSGQQGFDPKGGTEAFF
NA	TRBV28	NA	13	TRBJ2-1	TGTGCCAGCAGGCGGACGGACGACAATGAGCAGTTCTTC	CASRRTDDNEQFF
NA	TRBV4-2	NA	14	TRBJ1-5	TGTGCCAGCAGCCAAACGCCCGGCATTCAGCCCCAGCATTTT	CASSQTPGIQPQHF
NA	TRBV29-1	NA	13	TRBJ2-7	TGCAGCGTTGATTGGGCAGGAGGCTACGAGCAGTACTTC	CSVDWAGGYEQYF
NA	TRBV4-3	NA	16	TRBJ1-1	TGCGCCAGCAGCCAAGATCGCCAGTTAAGGAACACTGAAGCTTTCTTT	CASSQDRQLRNTEAFF
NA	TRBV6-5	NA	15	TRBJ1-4	TGTGCCAGCAGTTACGGAATTGGGATATTGGAAAAACTGTTTTTT	CASSYGIGILEKLFF
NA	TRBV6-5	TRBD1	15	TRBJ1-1	TGTGCCAGCAGTTACTTGGGACAGGCGAGCACTGAAGCTTTCTTT	CASSYLGQASTEAFF
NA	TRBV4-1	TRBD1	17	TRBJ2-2	TGCGCCAGCAGCCAAGTTTGGCAGGGGGCTATGACCGGGGAGCTGTTTTTT	CASSQVWQGAMTGELFF
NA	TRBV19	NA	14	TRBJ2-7	TGTGCCAGTAGTATAGATCTAGAAACCTACGAGCAGTACTTC	CASSIDLETYEQYF
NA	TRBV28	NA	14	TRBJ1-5	TGTGCCAGCAGTTTAAGGACAGTAAATCAGCCCCAGCATTTT	CASSLRTVNQPQHF
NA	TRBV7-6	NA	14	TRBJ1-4	TGTGCCAGCAGCTTAGCCGCCGCCGGAGAAAAACTGTTTTTT	CASSLAAAGEKLFF
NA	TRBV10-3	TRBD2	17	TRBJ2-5	TGTGCCATCAGTGACGGACTAGCGGGACCCCCACAAGAGACCCAGTACTTC	CAISDGLAGPPQETQYF
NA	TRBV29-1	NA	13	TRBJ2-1	TGCAGCGTTGACGGGGGTCCCTACAATGAGCAGTTCTTC	CSVDGGPYNEQFF
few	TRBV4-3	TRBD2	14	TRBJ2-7	TGCGCCAGCAGCCAAGGCGCGGGGGTCTACGAGCAGTACTTC	CASSQGAGVYEQYF
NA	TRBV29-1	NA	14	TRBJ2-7	TGCAGCGTTGAACGTTACGACGGGGCCTACGAGCAGTACTTC	CSVERYDGAYEQYF
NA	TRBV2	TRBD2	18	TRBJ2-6	TGTGCCAGCAGTGAACTGGCGGGGGATCGGTCTGGGGCCAACGTCCTGACTTTC	CASSELAGDRSGANVLTF
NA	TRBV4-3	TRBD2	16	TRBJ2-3	TGCGCCAGCAGCCAGACTAGCGGGTCACCCACAGATACGCAGTATTTT	CASSQTSGSPTDTQYF
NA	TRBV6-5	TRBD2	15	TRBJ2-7	TGTGCCAGCAGTCCTACCGGGACTACCTCCTACGAGCAGTACTTC	CASSPTGTTSYEQYF
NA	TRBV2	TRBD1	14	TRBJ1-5	TGTGCCAGCAGTCCTGACAGGGTGAATCAGCCCCAGCATTTT	CASSPDRVNQPQHF
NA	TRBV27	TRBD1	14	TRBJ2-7	TGTGCCAGCAGCCCCGGGACAGGCGATTACGAGCAGTACTTC	CASSPGTGDYEQYF